Below, 5 T cell receptor beta chains from the same sample are listed, as sequenced in a study of blood T cell repertoires in COVID-19. Repertoires were generated with immunoSEQ multiplex PCR, while TCRdb's copy carries only in-frame clones and drops some. The sample lists about 170,000 clones; 80% to 90% were seen once. Sequencing used peripheral blood. These receptors originate from a woman at least 80 years old with COVID-19, enrolled during active disease.

The chain combines TRBV7-3 with TRBJ2-5; the D is unclear. Per germline, CDR1 SGHTA and CDR2 FQGTGA. This CDR3 has 13 amino acids. With 2 bases removed from V and 0 bases from J, the gap between germline ends came to 4 bases. CDR3 in DNA: TGTGCCAGCAGCTTACAGAACCAAGAGACCCAGTACTTC. Residues: CASSLQNQETQYF.

This sequence joins TRBV18 and TRBJ1-3, with D perhaps matching TRBD1 (6 bases). V gave up 3 bases and J gave up 0 bases, with 12 bases separating them. The germline CDR1 and CDR2 sequences are KGHSH and LQKENI. This CDR3 spans 16 amino acids. The CDR3 DNA sequence: TGTGCCAGCTCACCCCGGGGACAAGCCTCTGGAAACACCATATATTTT. Translation: CASSPRGQASGNTIYF.

The chain uses TRBV24-1 and TRBJ2-1, with 9 nucleotides matching TRBD2. Germline V lookup: CDR1 KGHDR, CDR2 SFDVKD. The ends lost 4 bases at V and 4 bases at J; junction bases unmatched: 4. The CDR3 contains 15 residues. CDR3 amino acids: CATSDPSGMYNEQFF. The DNA for the CDR3 is TGTGCCACCAGTGACCCTAGCGGGATGTACAATGAGCAGTTCTTC.

J is TRBJ1-1 and V is TRBV23-1, with D unclear. TRBV23-1 is noted as an ORF with a role that remains uncertain. CDR3 length equals 15 residues. V was trimmed by 6 bases and J by 2 bases, leaving 16 bases between them. The CDR3 here is CASRGGQVLNTEAFF. CDR3 nucleotide sequence: TGCGCCAGCAGGGGAGGGCAGGTACTTAACACTGAAGCTTTCTTT.

This clone has a single count. V and J are TRBV18 and TRBJ2-7; D call uncertain. Germline CDR1 reads KGHSH; CDR2 reads LQKENI. The CDR3 covers 17 residues. Between the trimmed V and J ends, which lost 2 bases and 2 bases, there was a span of 19 bases. The DNA for the CDR3 is TGTGCCAGCTCACCAACACTGAGGCAGCCGGTAACCTACGAGCAGTACTTC. Its protein product is CASSPTLRQPVTYEQYF.